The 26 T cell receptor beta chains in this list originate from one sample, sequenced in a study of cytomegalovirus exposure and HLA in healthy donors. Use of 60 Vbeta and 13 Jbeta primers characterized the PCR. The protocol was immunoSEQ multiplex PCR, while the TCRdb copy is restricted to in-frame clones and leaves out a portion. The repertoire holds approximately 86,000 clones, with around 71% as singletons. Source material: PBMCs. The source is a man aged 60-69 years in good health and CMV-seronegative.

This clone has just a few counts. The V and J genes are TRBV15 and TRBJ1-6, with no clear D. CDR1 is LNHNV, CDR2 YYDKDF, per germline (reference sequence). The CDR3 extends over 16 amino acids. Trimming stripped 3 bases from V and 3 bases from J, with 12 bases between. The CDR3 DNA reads TGTGCCACCAGCAGCCAGGAGGGTTACTATAATTCACCCCTCCACTTT. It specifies CATSSQEGYYNSPLHF. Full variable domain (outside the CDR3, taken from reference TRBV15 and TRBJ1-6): DAMVIQNPRYQVTQFGKPVTLSCSQTLNHNVMYWYQQKSSQAPKLLFHYYDKDFNNEADTPDNFQSRRPNTSFCFLDIRSPGLGDTAMYLCATSSQEGYYNSPLHFGNGTRLTVT.

CDR3 region: CASSRRRDTGELFF. The CDR3 DNA reads as TGCGCCAGCAGCCGGCGACGGGACACCGGGGAGCTGTTTTTT. The rearrangement uses TRBV4-3 and TRBJ2-2; D uncertain. Germline assignment: CDR1 LGHNA and CDR2 YSLEER. This CDR3 has 14 residues. The V end lost 4 bases, the J end lost 3 bases, and 9 bases lay between the germline ends.

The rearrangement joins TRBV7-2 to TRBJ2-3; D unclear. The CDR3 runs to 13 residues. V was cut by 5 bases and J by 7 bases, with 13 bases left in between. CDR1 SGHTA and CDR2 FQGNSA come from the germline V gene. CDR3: CASSPESPNTQYF. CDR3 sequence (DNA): TGTGCCAGCAGCCCGGAGTCCCCCAATACGCAGTATTTT.

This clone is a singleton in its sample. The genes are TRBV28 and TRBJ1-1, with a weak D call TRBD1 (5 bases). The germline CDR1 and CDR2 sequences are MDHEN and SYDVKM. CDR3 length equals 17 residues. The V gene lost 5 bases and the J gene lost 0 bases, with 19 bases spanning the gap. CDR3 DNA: TGTGCCAGCAGTGACCCCTACAGGCCTCAAATGAACACTGAAGCTTTCTTT. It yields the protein CASSDPYRPQMNTEAFF.

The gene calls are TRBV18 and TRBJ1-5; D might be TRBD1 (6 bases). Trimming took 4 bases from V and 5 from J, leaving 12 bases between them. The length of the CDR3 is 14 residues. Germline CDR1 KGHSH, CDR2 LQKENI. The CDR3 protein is CASSLGTRDQPQHF. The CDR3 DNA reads TGTGCCAGCTCACTTGGGACAAGGGATCAGCCCCAGCATTTT.

Here the CDR3 DNA reads TGTGCCAGCAGGGCGAGCGGGGGGAAGTCGGAGACCCAGTACTTC. Amino acid sequence: CASRASGGKSETQYF. The J gene is TRBJ2-5, the V gene TRBV6-5; 9 nucleotides line up with TRBD2. Losses at the gene ends were 6 bases for V and 5 bases for J; bases not matched to a gene: 10. This CDR3 contains 15 residues. Germline CDR1 MNHEY, CDR2 SVGAGI.

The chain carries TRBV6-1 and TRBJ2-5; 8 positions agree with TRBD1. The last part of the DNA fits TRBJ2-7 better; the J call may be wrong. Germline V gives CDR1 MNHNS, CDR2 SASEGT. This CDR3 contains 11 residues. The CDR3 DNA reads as TGTGCCAGTGGGACAGGCTACGAGCAGTACTTC. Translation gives CASGTGYEQYF.

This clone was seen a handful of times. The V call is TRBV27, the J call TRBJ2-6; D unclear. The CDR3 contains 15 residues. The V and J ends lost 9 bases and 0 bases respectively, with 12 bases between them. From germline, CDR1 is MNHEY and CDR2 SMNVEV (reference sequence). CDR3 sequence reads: CASSERGSGANVLTF. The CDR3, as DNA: TGTGCCAGTTCGGAGAGAGGCTCTGGGGCCAACGTCCTGACTTTC.

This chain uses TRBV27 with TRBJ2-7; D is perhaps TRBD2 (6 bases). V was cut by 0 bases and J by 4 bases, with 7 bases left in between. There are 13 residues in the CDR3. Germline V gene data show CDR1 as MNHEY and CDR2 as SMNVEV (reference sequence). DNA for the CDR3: TGTGCCAGCAGTTTATCACGGGGGTACGAGCAGTACTTC. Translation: CASSLSRGYEQYF.

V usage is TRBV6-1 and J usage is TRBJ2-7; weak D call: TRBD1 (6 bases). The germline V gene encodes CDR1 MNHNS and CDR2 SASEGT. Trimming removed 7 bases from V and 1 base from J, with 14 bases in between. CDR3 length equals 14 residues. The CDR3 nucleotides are TGTGCCAGCATCACAGGGTGGCCATCCTACGAGCAGTACTTC. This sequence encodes CASITGWPSYEQYF.

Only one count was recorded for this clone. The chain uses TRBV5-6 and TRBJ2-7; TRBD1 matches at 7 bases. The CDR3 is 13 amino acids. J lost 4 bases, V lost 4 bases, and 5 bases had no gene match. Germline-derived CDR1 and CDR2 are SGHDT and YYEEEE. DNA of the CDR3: TGTGCCAGCAGCCTCGGACAGGTTTACGAGCAGTACTTC. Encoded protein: CASSLGQVYEQYF.

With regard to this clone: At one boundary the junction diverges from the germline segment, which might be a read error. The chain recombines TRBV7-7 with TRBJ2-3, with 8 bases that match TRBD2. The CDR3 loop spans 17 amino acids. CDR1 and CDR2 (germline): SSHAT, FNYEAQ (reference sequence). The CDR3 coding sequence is TGTGCTAGCAGCCAATTCGTAGCGGGGTCTAGCACAGATACGCAGTATTTT. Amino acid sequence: CASSQFVAGSSTDTQYF. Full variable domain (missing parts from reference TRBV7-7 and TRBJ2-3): GAGVSQSPRYKVTKRGQDVTLRCDPISSHATLYWYQQALGQGPEFLTYFNYEAQPDKSGLPSDRFSAERPEGSISTLTIQRTEQRDSAMYRCASSQFVAGSSTDTQYFGPGTRLTVL.

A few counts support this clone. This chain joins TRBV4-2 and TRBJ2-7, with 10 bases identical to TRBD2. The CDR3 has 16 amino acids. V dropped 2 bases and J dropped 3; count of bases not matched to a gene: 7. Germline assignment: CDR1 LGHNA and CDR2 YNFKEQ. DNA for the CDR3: TGTGCCAGCAGCCAAACTACCGGGACTAGCGACTACGAGCAGTACTTC. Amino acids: CASSQTTGTSDYEQYF.

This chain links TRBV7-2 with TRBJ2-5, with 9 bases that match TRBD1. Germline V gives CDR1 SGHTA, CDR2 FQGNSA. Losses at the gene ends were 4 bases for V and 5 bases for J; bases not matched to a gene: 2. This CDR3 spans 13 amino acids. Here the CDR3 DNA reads TGTGCCAGCAGCTCGACAGGGGGGGAGACCCAGTACTTC. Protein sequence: CASSSTGGETQYF.

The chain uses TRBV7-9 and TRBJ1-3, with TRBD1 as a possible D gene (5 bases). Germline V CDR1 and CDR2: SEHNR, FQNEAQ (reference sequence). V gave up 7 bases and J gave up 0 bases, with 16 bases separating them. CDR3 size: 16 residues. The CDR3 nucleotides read TGTGCCAGCATCCCAAATTTGGGGGGCTCTGGAAACACCATATATTTT. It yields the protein CASIPNLGGSGNTIYF.

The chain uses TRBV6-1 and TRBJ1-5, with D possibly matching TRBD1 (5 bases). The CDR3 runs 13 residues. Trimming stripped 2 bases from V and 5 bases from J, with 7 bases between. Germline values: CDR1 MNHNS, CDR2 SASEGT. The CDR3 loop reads CASSEKGYQPQHF. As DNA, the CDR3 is TGTGCCAGCAGTGAAAAGGGGTATCAGCCCCAGCATTTT.

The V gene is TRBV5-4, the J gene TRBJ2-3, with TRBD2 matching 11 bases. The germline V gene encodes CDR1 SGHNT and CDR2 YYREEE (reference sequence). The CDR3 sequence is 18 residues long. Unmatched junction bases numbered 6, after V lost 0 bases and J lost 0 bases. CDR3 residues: CASSLEATSGTSTDTQYF. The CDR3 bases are TGTGCCAGCAGCTTGGAGGCGACTAGCGGGACTAGCACAGATACGCAGTATTTT. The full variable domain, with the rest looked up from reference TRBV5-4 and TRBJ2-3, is ETGVTQSPTHLIKTRGQQVTLRCSSQSGHNTVSWYQQALGQGPQFIFQYYREEENGRGNFPPRFSGLQFPNYSSELNVNALELDDSALYLCASSLEATSGTSTDTQYFGPGTRLTVL.

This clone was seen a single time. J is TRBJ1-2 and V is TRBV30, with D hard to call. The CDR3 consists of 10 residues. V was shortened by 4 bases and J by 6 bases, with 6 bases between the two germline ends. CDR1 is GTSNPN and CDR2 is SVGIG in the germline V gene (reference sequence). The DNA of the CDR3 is TGTGCCTGGAAGCCCAATGGCTACACCTTC. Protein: CAWKPNGYTF.

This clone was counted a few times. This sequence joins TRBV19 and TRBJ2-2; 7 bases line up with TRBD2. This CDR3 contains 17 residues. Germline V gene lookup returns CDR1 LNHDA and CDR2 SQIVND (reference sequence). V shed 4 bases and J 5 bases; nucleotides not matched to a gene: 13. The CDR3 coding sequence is TGTGCCAGTAGTACGCCCAGACTAGCAGGTGGAACCGGGGAGCTGTTTTTT. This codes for CASSTPRLAGGTGELFF. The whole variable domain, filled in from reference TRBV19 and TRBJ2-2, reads DGGITQSPKYLFRKEGQNVTLSCEQNLNHDAMYWYRQDPGQGLRLIYYSQIVNDFQKGDIAEGYSVSREKKESFPLTVTSAQKNPTAFYLCASSTPRLAGGTGELFFGEGSRLTVL.

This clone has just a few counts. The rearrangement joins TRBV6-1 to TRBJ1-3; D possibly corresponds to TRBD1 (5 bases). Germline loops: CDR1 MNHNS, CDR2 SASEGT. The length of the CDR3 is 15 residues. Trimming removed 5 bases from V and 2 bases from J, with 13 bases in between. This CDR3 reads CASSRQTGTGNTIYF. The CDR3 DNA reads TGTGCCAGCAGTCGACAGACTGGAACTGGAAACACCATATATTTT.

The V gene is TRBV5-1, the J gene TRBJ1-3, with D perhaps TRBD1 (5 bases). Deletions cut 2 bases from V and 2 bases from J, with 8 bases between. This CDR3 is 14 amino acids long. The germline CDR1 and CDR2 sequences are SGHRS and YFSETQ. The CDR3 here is CASSFAGTGNTIYF. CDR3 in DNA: TGCGCCAGCAGCTTTGCAGGGACTGGAAACACCATATATTTT. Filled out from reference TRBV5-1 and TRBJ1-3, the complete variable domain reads KAGVTQTPRYLIKTRGQQVTLSCSPISGHRSVSWYQQTPGQGLQFLFEYFSETQRNKGNFPGRFSGRQFSNSRSEMNVSTLELGDSALYLCASSFAGTGNTIYFGEGSWLTVV.

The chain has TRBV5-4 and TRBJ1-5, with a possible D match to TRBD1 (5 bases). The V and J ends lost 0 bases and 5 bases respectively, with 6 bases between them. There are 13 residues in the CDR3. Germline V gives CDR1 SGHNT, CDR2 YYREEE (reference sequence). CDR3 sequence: CASSLGGDQPQHF. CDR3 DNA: TGTGCCAGCAGCTTGGGGGGGGATCAGCCCCAGCATTTT. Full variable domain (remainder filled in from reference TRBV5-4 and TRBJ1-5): ETGVTQSPTHLIKTRGQQVTLRCSSQSGHNTVSWYQQALGQGPQFIFQYYREEENGRGNFPPRFSGLQFPNYSSELNVNALELDDSALYLCASSLGGDQPQHFGDGTRLSIL.

The CDR3 protein is CASSYQGKNTEAFF. DNA for the CDR3: TGTGCCAGCAGTTACCAGGGAAAGAACACTGAAGCTTTCTTT. This chain uses TRBV6-6 with TRBJ1-1; a weak D match, TRBD1 (5 bases). The CDR3 extends over 14 amino acids. Trimming removed 2 bases at V and 1 base at J, with 8 bases between. Germline loops: CDR1 MNHNY, CDR2 SVGAGI (reference sequence).

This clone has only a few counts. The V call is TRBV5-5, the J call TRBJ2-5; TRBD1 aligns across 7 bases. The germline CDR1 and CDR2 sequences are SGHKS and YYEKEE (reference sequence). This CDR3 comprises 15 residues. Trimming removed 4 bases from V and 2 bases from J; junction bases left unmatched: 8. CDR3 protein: CASSSPGTEQETQYF. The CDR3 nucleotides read TGTGCCAGCAGCAGCCCCGGGACAGAACAAGAGACCCAGTACTTC.

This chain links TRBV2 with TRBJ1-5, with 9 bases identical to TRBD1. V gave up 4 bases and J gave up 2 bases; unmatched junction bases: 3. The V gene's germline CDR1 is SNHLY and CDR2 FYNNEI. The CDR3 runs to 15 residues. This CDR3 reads CASSVDRGGNQPQHF. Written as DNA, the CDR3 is TGTGCCAGCAGTGTGGACAGGGGAGGCAATCAGCCCCAGCATTTT.

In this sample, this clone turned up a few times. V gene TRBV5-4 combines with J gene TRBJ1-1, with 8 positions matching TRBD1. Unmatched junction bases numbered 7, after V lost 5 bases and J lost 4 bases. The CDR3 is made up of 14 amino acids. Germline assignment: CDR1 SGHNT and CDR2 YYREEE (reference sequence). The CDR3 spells CASSQGARVTEAFF. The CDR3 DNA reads TGTGCCAGCAGTCAGGGGGCGCGAGTCACTGAAGCTTTCTTT.